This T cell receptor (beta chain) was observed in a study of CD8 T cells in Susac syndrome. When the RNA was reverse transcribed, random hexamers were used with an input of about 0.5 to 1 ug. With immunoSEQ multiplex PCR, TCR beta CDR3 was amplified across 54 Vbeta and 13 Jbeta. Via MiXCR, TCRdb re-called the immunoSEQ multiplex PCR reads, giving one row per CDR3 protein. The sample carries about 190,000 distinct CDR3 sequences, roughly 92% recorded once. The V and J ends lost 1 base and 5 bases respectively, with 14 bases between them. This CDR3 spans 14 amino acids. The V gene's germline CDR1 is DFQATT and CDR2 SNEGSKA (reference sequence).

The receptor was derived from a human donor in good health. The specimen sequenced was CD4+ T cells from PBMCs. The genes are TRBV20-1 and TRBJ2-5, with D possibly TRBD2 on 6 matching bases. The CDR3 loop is CSARGYGGGETQYF. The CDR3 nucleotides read TGCAGTGCTAGAGGTTACGGCGGAGGGGAGACCCAGTACTTC.